This TCR beta chain was identified during a study of monozygotic twins with inflammatory bowel disease. Findings and caveats of the study: Compared with healthy co-twins, IBD patients showed reduced TCRbeta repertoire diversity by inverse Simpson.

TCRdb reprocessed the 5' RACE reads, with one entry per CDR3 protein and no DNA. The table lists 90,000 to 110,000 distinct CDR3 sequences. Of note for this clonotype: The antigen remains undetermined.

CDR1 and CDR2 from the germline V gene are KGHSH and LQKENI. There are 15 residues in the CDR3. The chain joins TRBV18 to TRBJ1-1; TCRdb returns TRBD1, unconfirmable since there is no DNA. The sequenced material came from blood. The source is a human donor with ulcerative colitis or Crohn's disease, or a healthy co-twin of an affected twin (not recorded which). CDR3 residues: CASSPSRDMNTEAFF.